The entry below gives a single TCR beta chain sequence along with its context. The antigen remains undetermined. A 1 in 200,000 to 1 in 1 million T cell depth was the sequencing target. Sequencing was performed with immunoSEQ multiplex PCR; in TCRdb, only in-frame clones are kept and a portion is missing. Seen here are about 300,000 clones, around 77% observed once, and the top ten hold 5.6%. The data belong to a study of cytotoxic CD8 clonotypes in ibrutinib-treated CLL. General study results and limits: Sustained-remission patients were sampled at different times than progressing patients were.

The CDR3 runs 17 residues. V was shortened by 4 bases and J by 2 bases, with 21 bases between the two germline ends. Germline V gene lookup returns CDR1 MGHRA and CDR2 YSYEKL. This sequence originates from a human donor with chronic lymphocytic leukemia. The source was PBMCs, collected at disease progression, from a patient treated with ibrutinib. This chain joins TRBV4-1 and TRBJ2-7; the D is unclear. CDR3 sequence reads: CASSRRLDSTFPYEQYF. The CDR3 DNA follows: TGCGCCAGCAGCCGACGTCTGGATAGTACCTTTCCCTACGAGCAGTACTTC.